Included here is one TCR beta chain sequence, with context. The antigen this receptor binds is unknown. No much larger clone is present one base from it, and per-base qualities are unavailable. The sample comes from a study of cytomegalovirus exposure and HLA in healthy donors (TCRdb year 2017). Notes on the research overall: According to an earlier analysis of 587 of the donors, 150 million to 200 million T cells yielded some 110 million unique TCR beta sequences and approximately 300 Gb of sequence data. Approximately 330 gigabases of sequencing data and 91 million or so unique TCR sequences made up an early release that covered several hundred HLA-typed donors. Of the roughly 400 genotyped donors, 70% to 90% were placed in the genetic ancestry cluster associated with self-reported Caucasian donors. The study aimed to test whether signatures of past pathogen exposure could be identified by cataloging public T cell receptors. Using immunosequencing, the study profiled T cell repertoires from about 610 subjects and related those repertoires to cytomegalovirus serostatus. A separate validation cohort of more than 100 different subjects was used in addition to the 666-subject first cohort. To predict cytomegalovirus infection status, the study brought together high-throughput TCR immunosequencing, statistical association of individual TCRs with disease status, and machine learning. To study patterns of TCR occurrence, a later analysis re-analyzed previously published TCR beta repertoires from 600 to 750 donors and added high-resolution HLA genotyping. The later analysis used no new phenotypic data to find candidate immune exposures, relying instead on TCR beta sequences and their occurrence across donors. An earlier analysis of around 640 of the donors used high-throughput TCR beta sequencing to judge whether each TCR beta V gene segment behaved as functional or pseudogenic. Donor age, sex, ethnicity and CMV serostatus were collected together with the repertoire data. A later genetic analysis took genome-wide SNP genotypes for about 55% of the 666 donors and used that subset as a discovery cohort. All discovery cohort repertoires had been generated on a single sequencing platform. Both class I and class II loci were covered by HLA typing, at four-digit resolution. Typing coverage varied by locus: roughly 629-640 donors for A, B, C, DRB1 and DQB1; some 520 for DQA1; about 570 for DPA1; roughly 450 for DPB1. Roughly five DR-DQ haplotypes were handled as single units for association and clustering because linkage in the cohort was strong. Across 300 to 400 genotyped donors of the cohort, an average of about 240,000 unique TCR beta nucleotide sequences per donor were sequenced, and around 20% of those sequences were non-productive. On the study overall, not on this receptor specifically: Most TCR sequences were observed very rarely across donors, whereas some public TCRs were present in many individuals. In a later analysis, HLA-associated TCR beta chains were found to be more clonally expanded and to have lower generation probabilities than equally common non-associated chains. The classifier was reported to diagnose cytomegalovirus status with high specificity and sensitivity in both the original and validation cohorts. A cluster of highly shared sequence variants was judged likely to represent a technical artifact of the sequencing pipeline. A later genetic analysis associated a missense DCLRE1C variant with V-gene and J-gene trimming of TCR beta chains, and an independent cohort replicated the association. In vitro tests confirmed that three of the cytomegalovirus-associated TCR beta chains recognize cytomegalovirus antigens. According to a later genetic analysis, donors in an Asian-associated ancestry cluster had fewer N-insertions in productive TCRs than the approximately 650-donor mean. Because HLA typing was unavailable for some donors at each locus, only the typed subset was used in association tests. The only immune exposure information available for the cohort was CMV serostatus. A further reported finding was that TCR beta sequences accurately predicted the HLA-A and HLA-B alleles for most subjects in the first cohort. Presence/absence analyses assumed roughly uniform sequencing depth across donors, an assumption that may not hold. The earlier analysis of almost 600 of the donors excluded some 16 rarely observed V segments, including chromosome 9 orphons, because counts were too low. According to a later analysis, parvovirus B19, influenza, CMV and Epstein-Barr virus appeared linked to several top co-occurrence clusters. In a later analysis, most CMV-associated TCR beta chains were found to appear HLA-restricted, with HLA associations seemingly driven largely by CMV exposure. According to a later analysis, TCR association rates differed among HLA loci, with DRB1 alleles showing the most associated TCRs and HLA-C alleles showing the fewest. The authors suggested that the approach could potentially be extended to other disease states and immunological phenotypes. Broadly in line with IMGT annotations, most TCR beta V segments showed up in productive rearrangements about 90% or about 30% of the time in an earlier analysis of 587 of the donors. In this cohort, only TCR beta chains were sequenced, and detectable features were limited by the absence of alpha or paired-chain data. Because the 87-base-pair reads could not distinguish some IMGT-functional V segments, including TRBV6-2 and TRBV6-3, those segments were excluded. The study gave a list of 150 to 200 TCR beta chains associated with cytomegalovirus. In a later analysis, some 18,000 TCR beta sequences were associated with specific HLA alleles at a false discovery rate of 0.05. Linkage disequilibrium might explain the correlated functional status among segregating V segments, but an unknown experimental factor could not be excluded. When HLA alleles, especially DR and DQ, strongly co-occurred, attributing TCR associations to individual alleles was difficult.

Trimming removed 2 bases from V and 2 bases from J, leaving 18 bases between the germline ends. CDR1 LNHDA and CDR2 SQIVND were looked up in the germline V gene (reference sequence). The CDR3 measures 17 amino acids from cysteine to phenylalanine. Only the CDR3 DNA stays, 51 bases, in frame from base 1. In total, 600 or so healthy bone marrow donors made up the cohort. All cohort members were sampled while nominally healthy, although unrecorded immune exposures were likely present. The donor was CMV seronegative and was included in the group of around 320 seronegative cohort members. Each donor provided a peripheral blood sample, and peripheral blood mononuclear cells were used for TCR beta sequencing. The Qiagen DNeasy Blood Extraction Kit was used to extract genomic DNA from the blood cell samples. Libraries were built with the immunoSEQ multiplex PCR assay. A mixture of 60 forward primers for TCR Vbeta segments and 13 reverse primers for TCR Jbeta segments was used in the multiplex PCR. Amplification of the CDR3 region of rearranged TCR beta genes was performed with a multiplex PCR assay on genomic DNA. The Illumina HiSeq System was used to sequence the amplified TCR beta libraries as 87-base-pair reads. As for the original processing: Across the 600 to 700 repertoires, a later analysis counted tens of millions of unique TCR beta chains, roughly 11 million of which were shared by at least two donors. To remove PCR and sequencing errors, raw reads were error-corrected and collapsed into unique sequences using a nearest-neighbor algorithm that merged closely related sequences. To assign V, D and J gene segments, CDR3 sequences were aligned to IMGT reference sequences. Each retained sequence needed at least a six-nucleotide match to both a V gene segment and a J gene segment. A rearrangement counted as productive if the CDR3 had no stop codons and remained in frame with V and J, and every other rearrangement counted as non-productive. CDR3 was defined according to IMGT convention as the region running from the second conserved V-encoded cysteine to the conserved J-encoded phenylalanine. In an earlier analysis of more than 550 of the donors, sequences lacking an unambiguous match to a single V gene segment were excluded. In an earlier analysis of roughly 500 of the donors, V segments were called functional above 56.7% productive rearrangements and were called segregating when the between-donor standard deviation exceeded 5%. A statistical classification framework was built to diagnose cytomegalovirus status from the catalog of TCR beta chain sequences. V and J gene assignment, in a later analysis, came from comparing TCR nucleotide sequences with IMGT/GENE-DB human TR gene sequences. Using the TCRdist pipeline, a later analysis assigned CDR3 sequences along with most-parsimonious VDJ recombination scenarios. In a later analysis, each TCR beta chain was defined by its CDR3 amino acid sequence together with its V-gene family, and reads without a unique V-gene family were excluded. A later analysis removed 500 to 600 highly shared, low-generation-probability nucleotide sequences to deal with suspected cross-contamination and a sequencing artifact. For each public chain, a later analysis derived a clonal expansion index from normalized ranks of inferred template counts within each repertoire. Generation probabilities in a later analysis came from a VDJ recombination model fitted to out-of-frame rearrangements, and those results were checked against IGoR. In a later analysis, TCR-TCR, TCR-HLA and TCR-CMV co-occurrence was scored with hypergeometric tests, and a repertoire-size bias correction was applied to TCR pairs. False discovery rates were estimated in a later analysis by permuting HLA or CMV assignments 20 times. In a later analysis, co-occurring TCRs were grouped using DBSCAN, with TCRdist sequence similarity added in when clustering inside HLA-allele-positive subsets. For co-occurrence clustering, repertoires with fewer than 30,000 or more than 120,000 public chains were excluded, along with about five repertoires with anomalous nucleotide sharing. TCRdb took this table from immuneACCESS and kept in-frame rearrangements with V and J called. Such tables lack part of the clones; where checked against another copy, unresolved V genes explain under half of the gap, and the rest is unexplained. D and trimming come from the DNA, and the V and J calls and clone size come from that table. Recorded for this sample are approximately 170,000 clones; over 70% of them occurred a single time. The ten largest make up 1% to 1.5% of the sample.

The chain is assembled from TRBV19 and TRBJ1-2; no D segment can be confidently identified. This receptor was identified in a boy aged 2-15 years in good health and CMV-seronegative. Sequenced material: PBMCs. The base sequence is TGTGCCAGTAGTATAAGGGAGTGGGCCGGAGGGAACTATGGCTACACCTTC. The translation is CASSIREWAGGNYGYTF.